The subject of this entry is one T cell receptor beta chain. This specimen comes from a study of blood T cell repertoires in COVID-19. In the study overall: Samples representing acute and convalescent COVID-19 were sourced from the United States, Italy and Spain. Sources were T cells, B-cell-depleted T cells, or PBMCs; the material itself was cDNA or gDNA.

Donors in Cohort 3 counted as recovered after two negative PCRs, clearance, or symptom resolution. Authors' processing steps: The assay estimated nucleated cells by amplifying reference gene primers. Only in-frame clones appear in the TCRdb table, and some are missing; sequencing was by immunoSEQ multiplex PCR. For V, J and clone size, that table is used; D and trimming come from the DNA. The sample shows 300,000 to 400,000 clones, about 88% of them seen only once. The CDR3 covers 16 residues. Germline CDR1 reads MGHRA; CDR2 reads YSYEKL. With 0 bases removed from V and 0 bases from J, the gap between germline ends came to 9 bases.

This chain links TRBV4-1 with TRBJ1-3; no clear D. The clonotype comes from a woman aged 30 to 39 who had recovered from COVID-19. Material: PBMCs or T cells enriched from blood (not recorded which). CDR3 protein: CASSQDWQYSGNTIYF. For the CDR3, the DNA is TGCGCCAGCAGCCAAGATTGGCAGTACTCTGGAAACACCATATATTTT.